The 3 T cell receptor beta chains given below trace back to one sample, sequenced in a study of identical twins. TCRdb passed the 5' RACE reads through MiXCR, listing each CDR3 protein once. The sample gives around 95,000 distinct CDR3 sequences, less than 6.5% of which show up once; approximately 12% is in the top ten. Input material: memory T cells sorted from blood. The receptors derive from a woman aged 45 to 65 in good health.

This clonotype was picked up many times. CDR3 nucleotides: TGTGCCAGCCTTCGGGGCTTTACTTTCTCTGGGGCCAACGTCCTGACTTTC. The encoded protein is CASLRGFTFSGANVLTF. The gene calls are TRBV6-1 and TRBJ2-6; D might be TRBD1 or TRBD2, each matching 5 bases. V shed 8 bases and J shed 0 bases, with 17 bases lying between them. Germline CDR1 is MNHNS and CDR2 is SASEGT. CDR3 length: 17 residues.

Ten or more counts support this clonotype. At one end the junction does not follow the germline gene, possibly because of a read error. The V call is TRBV19, the J call TRBJ2-2; TRBD2 is a possible D gene (5 bases). The CDR3 has 11 residues. Germline V gene data show CDR1 as LNHDA and CDR2 as SQIVND (reference sequence). The CDR3 coding sequence is TGTGCCACCCAGAACACCGGGGAGCGGTTTTTT. The encoded protein is CATQNTGERFF.

This clonotype was found many times. This sequence joins TRBV4-1 and TRBJ2-1; no definite D call. Germline CDR1 is MGHRA and CDR2 is YSYEKL. The CDR3 has 14 amino acids. V was clipped by 6 bases and J by 7 bases, with 16 bases between them. This CDR3 reads CASRLTPLENEQFF. DNA of the CDR3: TGCGCCAGCAGGCTTACCCCTCTAGAGAATGAGCAGTTCTTC.